This T cell receptor beta chain was observed in a study of shared clonotypes between healthy human individuals. Study-level background: Each donor contributed plates that comprised three CD4 naive, three CD4 memory, two CD8 naive and one CD8 memory.

Regarding this clone: What it recognizes is unknown.

Whole-study results and caveats: Among the subsets, naive ones generally showed larger estimated richness than memory ones.

TCRdb's copy holds only in-frame clones and misses some; the assay was immunoSEQ multiplex PCR. Of about 2 million clones in the sample, 90% to 95% were seen once. CDR1 is SGHRS, CDR2 YFSETQ, per germline. The CDR3 is 15 residues long. V was pared by 0 bases and J by 5 bases, with 6 bases of the junction left unmatched. V is TRBV5-1 and J is TRBJ1-2, with TRBD1 matching over 8 bases. This clonotype was obtained from a man younger than 35 in good health. Material: naive CD4+ T cells sorted from blood. Subset given: CD45RA+ positively selected. The CDR3 reads CASSLGTGLEYGYTF. CDR3 DNA: TGCGCCAGCAGCTTGGGGACAGGGCTGGAGTATGGCTACACCTTC.